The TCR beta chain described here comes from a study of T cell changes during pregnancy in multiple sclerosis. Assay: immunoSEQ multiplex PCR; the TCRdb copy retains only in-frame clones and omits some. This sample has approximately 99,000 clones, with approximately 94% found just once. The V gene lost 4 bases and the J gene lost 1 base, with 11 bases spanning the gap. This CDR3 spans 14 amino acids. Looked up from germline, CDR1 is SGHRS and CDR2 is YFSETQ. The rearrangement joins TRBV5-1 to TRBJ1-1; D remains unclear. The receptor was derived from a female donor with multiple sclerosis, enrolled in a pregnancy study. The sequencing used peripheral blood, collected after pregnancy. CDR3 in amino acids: CASSDPTRNTEAFF. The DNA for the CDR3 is TGCGCCAGCAGCGACCCTACTAGGAACACTGAAGCTTTCTTT.